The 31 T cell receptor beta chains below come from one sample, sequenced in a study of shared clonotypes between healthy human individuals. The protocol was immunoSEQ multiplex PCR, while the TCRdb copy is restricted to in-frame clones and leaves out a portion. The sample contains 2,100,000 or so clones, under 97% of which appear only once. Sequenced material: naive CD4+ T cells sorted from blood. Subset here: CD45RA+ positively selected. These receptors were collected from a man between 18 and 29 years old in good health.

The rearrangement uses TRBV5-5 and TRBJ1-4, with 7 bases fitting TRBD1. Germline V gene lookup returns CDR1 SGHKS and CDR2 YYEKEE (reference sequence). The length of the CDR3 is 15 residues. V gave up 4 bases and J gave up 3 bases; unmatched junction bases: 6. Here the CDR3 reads CASSPGGTANEKLFF. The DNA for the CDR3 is TGTGCCAGCAGCCCGGGGGGGACAGCTAATGAAAAACTGTTTTTT.

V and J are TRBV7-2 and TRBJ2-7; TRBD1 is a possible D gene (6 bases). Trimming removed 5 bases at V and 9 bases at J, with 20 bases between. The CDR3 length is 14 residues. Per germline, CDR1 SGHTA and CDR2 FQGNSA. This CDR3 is CASSHLGDIGWQYF. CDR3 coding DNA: TGTGCCAGCAGCCATTTGGGGGACATTGGGTGGCAGTACTTC.

The CDR3 nucleotides read TGTGCCAGTAGTAGGGCAGGGGGGCCCATCGATGGCTACACCTTC. Translating gives CASSRAGGPIDGYTF. The chain joins TRBV19 to TRBJ1-2; 7 bases line up with TRBD1. The J segment lost 6 bases and the V segment lost 4 bases, leaving 11 bases of the junction unmatched. Per the germline V gene, CDR1 is LNHDA and CDR2 is SQIVND (reference sequence). The CDR3 is made up of 15 amino acids.

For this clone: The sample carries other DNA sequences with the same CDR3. CDR3 coding DNA: TGTGCCAGCAGCAGGGGACAGGGCTATGGCTACACCTTC. Encoded protein: CASSRGQGYGYTF. The chain carries TRBV6-5 and TRBJ1-2; 9 nucleotides line up with TRBD1. The CDR3 is made up of 13 amino acids. The trim removed 6 bases at V and 4 bases at J, leaving 3 bases unmatched. Germline CDR1 is MNHEY and CDR2 is SVGAGI.

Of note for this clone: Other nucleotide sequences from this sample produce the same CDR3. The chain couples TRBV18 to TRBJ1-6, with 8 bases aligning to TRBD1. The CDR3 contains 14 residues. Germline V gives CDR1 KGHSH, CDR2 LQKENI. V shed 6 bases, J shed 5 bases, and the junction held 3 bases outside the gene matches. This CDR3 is CASSQTGDNSPLHF. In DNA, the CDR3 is TGTGCCAGCTCGCAGACAGGGGATAATTCACCCCTCCACTTT.

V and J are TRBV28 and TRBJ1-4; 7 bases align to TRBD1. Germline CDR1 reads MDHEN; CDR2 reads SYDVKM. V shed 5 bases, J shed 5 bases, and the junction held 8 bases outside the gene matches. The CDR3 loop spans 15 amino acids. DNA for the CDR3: TGTGCCAGCAGTCCCCGGACAGGATCGAATGAAAAACTGTTTTTT. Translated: CASSPRTGSNEKLFF.

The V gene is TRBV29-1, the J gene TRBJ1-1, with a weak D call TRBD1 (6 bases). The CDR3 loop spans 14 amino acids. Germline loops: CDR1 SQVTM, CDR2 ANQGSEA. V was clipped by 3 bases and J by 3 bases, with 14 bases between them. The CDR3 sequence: CSVEYRVQDTEAFF. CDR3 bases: TGCAGCGTTGAGTACAGGGTACAAGACACTGAAGCTTTCTTT.

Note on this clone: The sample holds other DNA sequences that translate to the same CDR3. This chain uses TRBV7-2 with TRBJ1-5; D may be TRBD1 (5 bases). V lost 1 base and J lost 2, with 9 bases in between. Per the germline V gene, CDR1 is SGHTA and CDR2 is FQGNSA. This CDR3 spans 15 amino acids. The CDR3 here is CASSLDGRGNQPQHF. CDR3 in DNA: TGTGCCAGCAGCTTAGATGGCAGGGGCAATCAGCCCCAGCATTTT.

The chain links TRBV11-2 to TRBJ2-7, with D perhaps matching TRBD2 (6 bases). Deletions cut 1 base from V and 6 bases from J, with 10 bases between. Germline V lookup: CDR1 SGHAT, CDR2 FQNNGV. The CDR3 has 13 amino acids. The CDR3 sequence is CASSLVEGGEQYF. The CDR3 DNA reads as TGTGCCAGCAGCTTAGTTGAGGGAGGCGAGCAGTACTTC.

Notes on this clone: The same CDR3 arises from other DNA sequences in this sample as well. The DNA for the CDR3 is TGCGCCAGCAGCTTGGGTACAGAAGCTTTCTTT. Encoded protein: CASSLGTEAFF. This sequence joins TRBV5-1 and TRBJ1-1; D not certain. The CDR3 covers 11 residues. Germline V gives CDR1 SGHRS, CDR2 YFSETQ. V lost 0 bases and J 8 bases, leaving 5 bases between the germline ends.

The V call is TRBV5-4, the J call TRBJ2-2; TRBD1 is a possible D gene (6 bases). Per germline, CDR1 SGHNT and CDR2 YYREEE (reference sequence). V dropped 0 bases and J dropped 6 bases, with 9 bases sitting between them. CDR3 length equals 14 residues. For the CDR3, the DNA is TGTGCCAGCAGCTTGGACAGGGTGGCCGGGGAGCTGTTTTTT. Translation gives CASSLDRVAGELFF.

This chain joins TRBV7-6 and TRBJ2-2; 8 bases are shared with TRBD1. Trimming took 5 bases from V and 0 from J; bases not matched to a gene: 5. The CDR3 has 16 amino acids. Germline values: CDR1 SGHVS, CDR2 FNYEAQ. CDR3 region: CASSGQGYSNTGELFF. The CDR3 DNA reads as TGTGCCAGCAGCGGACAGGGATATTCGAACACCGGGGAGCTGTTTTTT.

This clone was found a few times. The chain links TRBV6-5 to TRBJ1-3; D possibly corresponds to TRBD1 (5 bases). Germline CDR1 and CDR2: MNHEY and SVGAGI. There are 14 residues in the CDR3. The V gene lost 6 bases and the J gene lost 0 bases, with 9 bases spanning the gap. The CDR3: CASSRDSSGNTIYF. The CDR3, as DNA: TGTGCCAGCAGCCGAGACAGCTCTGGAAACACCATATATTTT.

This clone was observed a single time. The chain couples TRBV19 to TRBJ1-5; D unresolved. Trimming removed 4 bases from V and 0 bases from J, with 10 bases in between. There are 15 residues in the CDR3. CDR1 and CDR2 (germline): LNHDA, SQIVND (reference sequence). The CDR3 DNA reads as TGTGCCAGTAGTACCATCATTATTAGCAATCAGCCCCAGCATTTT. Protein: CASSTIIISNQPQHF.

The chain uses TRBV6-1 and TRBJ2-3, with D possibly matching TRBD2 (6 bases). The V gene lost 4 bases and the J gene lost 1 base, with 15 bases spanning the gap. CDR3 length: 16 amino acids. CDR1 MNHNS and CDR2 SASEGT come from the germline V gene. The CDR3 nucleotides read TGTGCCAGCAGTGCCGGGGGTCAGTTTCGCACAGATACGCAGTATTTT. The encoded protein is CASSAGGQFRTDTQYF.

The CDR3 coding sequence is TGTGCCAGCAGCAAAAGGAACGGGGTGCGGTATGGCTACACCTTC. It is translated as CASSKRNGVRYGYTF. The rearrangement joins TRBV21-1 to TRBJ1-2. TRBV21-1 corresponds to a pseudogene. The CDR3 length is 15 residues.

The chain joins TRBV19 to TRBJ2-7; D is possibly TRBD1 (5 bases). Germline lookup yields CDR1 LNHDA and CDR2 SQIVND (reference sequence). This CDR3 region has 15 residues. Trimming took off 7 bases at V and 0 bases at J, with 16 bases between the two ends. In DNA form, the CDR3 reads TGTGCCAGTACCGCACAGGCCTCGGGCTCCTACGAGCAGTACTTC. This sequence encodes CASTAQASGSYEQYF.

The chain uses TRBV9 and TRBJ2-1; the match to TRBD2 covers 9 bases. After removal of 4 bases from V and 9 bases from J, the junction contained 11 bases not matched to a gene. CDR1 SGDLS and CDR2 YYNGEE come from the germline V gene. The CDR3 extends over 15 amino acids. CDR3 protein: CASSQDSGRLGEQFF. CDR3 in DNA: TGTGCCAGCAGCCAAGATAGCGGGAGACTCGGTGAGCAGTTCTTC.

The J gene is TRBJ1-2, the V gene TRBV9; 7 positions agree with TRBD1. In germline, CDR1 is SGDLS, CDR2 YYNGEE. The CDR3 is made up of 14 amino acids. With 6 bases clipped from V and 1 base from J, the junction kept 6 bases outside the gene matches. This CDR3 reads CASTSGTDNYGYTF. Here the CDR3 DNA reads TGTGCCAGCACCAGTGGGACAGATAACTATGGCTACACCTTC.

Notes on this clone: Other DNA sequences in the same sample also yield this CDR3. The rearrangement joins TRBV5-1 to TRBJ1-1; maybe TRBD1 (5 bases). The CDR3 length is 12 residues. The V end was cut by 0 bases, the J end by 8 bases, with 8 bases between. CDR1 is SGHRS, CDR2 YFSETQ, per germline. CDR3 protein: CASSLDRSEAFF. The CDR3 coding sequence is TGCGCCAGCAGCTTGGACAGGTCCGAAGCTTTCTTT.

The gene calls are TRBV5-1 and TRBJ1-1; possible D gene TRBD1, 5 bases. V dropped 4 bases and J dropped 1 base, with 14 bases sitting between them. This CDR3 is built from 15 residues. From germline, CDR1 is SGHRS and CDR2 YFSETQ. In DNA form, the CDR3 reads TGCGCCAGCAGCGCCGACCCGGGGCGGAACACTGAAGCTTTCTTT. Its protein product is CASSADPGRNTEAFF. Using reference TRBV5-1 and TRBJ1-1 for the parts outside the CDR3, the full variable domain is KAGVTQTPRYLIKTRGQQVTLSCSPISGHRSVSWYQQTPGQGLQFLFEYFSETQRNKGNFPGRFSGRQFSNSRSEMNVSTLELGDSALYLCASSADPGRNTEAFFGQGTRLTVV.

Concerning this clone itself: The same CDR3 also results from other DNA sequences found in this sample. In nucleotides, the CDR3 is TGTGCCAGCAGCCCGGACAGTAATCAGCCCCAGCATTTT. Translating it yields CASSPDSNQPQHF. The chain joins TRBV5-4 to TRBJ1-5; maybe TRBD1 (6 bases). V lost 4 bases and J lost 4, with 9 bases in between. From germline, CDR1 is SGHNT and CDR2 YYREEE (reference sequence). The CDR3 spans 13 residues.

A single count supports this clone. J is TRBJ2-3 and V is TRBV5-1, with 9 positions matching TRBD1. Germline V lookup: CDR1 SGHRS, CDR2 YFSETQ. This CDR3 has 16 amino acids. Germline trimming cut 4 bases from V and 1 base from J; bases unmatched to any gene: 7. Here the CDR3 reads CASSEGQGTGTDTQYF. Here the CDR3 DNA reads TGCGCCAGCAGCGAGGGACAGGGTACGGGCACAGATACGCAGTATTTT.

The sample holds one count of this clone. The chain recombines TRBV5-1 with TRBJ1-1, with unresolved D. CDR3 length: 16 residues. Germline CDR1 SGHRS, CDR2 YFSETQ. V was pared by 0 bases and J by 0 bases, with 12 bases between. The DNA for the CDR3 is TGCGCCAGCAGCTTGGCCGTGGGGATCATGAACACTGAAGCTTTCTTT. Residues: CASSLAVGIMNTEAFF.

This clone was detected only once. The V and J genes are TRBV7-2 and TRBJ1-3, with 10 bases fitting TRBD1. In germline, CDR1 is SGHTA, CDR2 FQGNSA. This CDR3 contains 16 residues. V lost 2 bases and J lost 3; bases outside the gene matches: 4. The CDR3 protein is CASSLRGTGDGNTIYF. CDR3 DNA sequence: TGTGCCAGCAGCTTAAGGGGGACAGGGGATGGAAACACCATATATTTT.

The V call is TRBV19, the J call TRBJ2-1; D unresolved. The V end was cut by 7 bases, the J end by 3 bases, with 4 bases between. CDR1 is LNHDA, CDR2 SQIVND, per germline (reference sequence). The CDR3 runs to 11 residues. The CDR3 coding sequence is TGTGCCAGTAAGGGCTACAATGAGCAGTTCTTC. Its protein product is CASKGYNEQFF. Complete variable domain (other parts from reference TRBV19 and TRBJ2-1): DGGITQSPKYLFRKEGQNVTLSCEQNLNHDAMYWYRQDPGQGLRLIYYSQIVNDFQKGDIAEGYSVSREKKESFPLTVTSAQKNPTAFYLCASKGYNEQFFGPGTRLTVL.

The CDR3 sequence is CASSYGTGSYNEQFF. CDR3 sequence (DNA): TGCGCCAGCAGCTATGGGACAGGATCCTACAATGAGCAGTTCTTC. The chain uses TRBV5-1 and TRBJ2-1, with 8 bases that match TRBD1. The CDR3 is 15 residues long. CDR1 is SGHRS and CDR2 is YFSETQ in the germline V gene. V was clipped by 3 bases and J by 1 base; unmatched bases: 3.

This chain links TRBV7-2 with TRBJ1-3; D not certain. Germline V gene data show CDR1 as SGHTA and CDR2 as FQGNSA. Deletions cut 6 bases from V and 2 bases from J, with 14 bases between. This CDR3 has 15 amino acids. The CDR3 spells CASSQTGGAGNTIYF. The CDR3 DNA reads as TGTGCCAGCAGTCAGACGGGAGGCGCTGGAAACACCATATATTTT.

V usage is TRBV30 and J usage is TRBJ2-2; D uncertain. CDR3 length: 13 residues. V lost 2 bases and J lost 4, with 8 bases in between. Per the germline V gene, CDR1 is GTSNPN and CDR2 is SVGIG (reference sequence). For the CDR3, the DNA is TGTGCCTGGAGTAAGGACGGCACCGGGGAGCTGTTTTTT. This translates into CAWSKDGTGELFF.

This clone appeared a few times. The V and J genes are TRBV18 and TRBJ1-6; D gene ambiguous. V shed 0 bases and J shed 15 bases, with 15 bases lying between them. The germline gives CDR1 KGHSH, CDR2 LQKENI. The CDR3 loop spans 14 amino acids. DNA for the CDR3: TGTGCCAGCTCACCACCGGACGGCCTGGGTATCCTCCACTTT. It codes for CASSPPDGLGILHF.

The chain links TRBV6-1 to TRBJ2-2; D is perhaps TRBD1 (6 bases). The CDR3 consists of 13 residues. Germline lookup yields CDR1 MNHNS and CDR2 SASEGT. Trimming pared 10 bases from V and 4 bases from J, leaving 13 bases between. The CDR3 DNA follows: TGTGCCACCAGGACAGCAAGCACCGGGGAGCTGTTTTTT. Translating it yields CATRTASTGELFF.